Listed below are T cell receptor beta chains from one sample, sequenced in a study of ipilimumab plus nivolumab after autologous stem cell transplantation. TCRdb's table, derived via immunoSEQ multiplex PCR, lists solely in-frame clones and lacks some. The repertoire holds tens of thousands of clones, with roughly 88% as singletons. Source: PBMCs, taken in a trial of ipilimumab plus nivolumab as post-transplant consolidation. The receptor source for this set is a male donor with multiple myeloma. Both conserved end residues are part of each CDR3. Each record gives: V gene, D gene, clone size, J gene, CDR3 protein, CDR3 DNA. The D gene is left open where the match is weak. Clone size is stated in some rows and not others, as once, few, many or a class when expanded.

v_call: TRBV19
d_call: NA
clone_size: once
j_call: TRBJ2-7
cdr3_aa: CASTPGLFTYEQYF
cdr3_nt: TGTGCCAGTACCCCGGGACTCTTCACCTACGAGCAGTACTTC

v_call: TRBV7-3
d_call: NA
clone_size: NA
j_call: TRBJ1-2
cdr3_aa: CASSLGWGDYGYTF
cdr3_nt: TGTGCCAGCAGCTTAGGATGGGGAGACTATGGCTACACCTTC

v_call: TRBV6-6
d_call: TRBD1
clone_size: NA
j_call: TRBJ1-2
cdr3_aa: CANRQGARMEYGYTF
cdr3_nt: TGTGCCAACCGACAGGGGGCCCGAATGGAATATGGCTACACCTTC

v_call: TRBV7-2
d_call: NA
clone_size: NA
j_call: TRBJ1-3
cdr3_aa: CASSLEETLRNTIYF
cdr3_nt: TGTGCCAGCAGCTTAGAGGAGACACTGAGAAACACCATATATTTT

v_call: TRBV27
d_call: TRBD2
clone_size: NA
j_call: TRBJ2-7
cdr3_aa: CASSLSGGNSYEQYF
cdr3_nt: TGTGCCAGCAGTCTAAGCGGGGGTAACTCCTACGAGCAGTACTTC

v_call: TRBV5-6
d_call: NA
clone_size: NA
j_call: TRBJ2-7
cdr3_aa: CASSLKPRGSYEQYF
cdr3_nt: TGTGCCAGCAGCTTAAAGCCTCGGGGCTCCTACGAGCAGTACTTC

v_call: TRBV5-1
d_call: NA
clone_size: once
j_call: TRBJ1-4
cdr3_aa: CASSTPGTTNEKLFF
cdr3_nt: TGCGCCAGCAGCACCCCCGGGACAACTAATGAAAAACTGTTTTTT

v_call: TRBV7-9
d_call: NA
clone_size: NA
j_call: TRBJ1-6
cdr3_aa: CASSAWDTSNSPLHF
cdr3_nt: TGTGCCAGCAGCGCTTGGGACACGAGTAATTCACCCCTCCACTTT

v_call: TRBV5-4
d_call: TRBD2
clone_size: few
j_call: TRBJ2-2
cdr3_aa: CASRPGLAENTGELFF
cdr3_nt: TGTGCCAGCAGACCGGGACTAGCTGAGAACACCGGGGAGCTGTTTTTT

v_call: TRBV5-1
d_call: NA
clone_size: NA
j_call: TRBJ2-5
cdr3_aa: CASSFGRDETQYF
cdr3_nt: TGCGCCAGCAGCTTCGGCAGGGATGAGACCCAGTACTTC

v_call: TRBV27
d_call: NA
clone_size: NA
j_call: TRBJ2-2
cdr3_aa: CASSLGRTNTGELFF
cdr3_nt: TGTGCCAGCAGTTTGGGCAGAACGAACACCGGGGAGCTGTTTTTT

v_call: TRBV28
d_call: TRBD1
clone_size: NA
j_call: TRBJ1-2
cdr3_aa: CAIQQGANYGYTF
cdr3_nt: TGTGCCATCCAACAGGGGGCTAACTATGGCTACACCTTC

v_call: TRBV5-4
d_call: NA
clone_size: NA
j_call: TRBJ2-3
cdr3_aa: CASNSPDTQYF
cdr3_nt: TGTGCCAGCAACAGCCCGGATACGCAGTATTTT

v_call: TRBV14
d_call: NA
clone_size: NA
j_call: TRBJ2-5
cdr3_aa: CASSQVGQETQYF
cdr3_nt: TGTGCCAGCAGCCAAGTGGGGCAGGAGACCCAGTACTTC

v_call: TRBV5-1
d_call: NA
clone_size: NA
j_call: TRBJ1-1
cdr3_aa: CASSSSTFTEAFF
cdr3_nt: TGCGCCAGCAGCTCCTCAACTTTCACTGAAGCTTTCTTT